Sequencing of this T cell receptor (beta chain) was carried out in a study of OX40 agonist ivuxolimab in advanced cancers. Concerning the study at large: Ivuxolimab was an agonistic, fully human IgG2 monoclonal antibody directed against OX40 (CD134), a costimulatory receptor. Intravenous ivuxolimab was administered to patients every 2 weeks at six dose levels: 0.01, 0.1, 0.3, 1.5, 3 and 10 mg/kg. Of the 52 patients in dose escalation, 19 had hepatocellular carcinoma, about 15 had melanoma, 9 had renal cell carcinoma and 9 had head and neck cancer. In the dose-escalation cohort, 82.7% of patients were male, and the mean age was about 55 years, with a range of about 23 to 90. Prior anti-PD-1, anti-PD-L1 or anti-CTLA-4 therapy was permitted, and about two fifths of dose-escalation patients had received checkpoint inhibitors. Partial responses occurred in three dose-escalation patients, of whom one had hepatocellular carcinoma and two had cutaneous melanoma. The purpose of peripheral TCRbeta sequencing was to test whether ivuxolimab changed TCR sequence diversity and led to clonal T-cell expansion. The monotherapy dose-escalation portion (N of about 49 patients) of the phase I ivuxolimab trial is reported in the paper. Study-level results and caveats: At doses of 0.1 to 3.0 mg/kg, clonal expansion of both CD4+ and CD8+ blood T cells was observed from baseline to week 6. The antigen specificity of the peripheral T cells that underwent clonal expansion was not determined. Low levels of normalized T-cell clonal expansion were also shown by some nonresponding patients. In partial responders in the 0.1-3.0 mg/kg groups, normalized peripheral clonal expansion was found to be among the lowest, especially among CD8+ T cells. After ivuxolimab, expanded clones were on average more numerous among CD8+ T cells than among CD4+ T cells.

About this clone itself: Its binding antigen is unknown. No qualities accompany the bases; no much larger clone lies one base away.

Patients with a history of autoimmune disease or receiving systemic immunosuppression were excluded from the trial. Peripheral blood for TCR sequencing was collected from all dose cohorts at baseline, on cycle 4 day 1, and on cycle 7 day 1. The samples were taken from a phase I, first-in-human, multicenter, open-label dose-escalation trial of ivuxolimab. Adults with locally advanced or metastatic head and neck squamous cell, hepatocellular, melanoma or renal cell carcinoma were enrolled in the trial. Before TCR sequencing, CD4+ T cells and CD8+ T cells from peripheral blood were sorted into separate populations. Genomic DNA was extracted from sorted cells for sequencing of the TCRbeta CDR3 region. The immunoSEQ Assay was used to sequence the TCRbeta CDR3 regions. Held by TCRdb, this immuneACCESS table contains in-frame sequences only and omits some clones. Under half of the omission traces to an unresolved V gene where checked; the cause of the rest is unknown. The table for this sample lists some 130,000 clones; roughly nine tenths of them were counted only once. Jointly, the top ten make up 0.55% of the sample.

The germline V end is reduced by 9 bases and the J end by 7 bases; junction bases left unmatched: 15. Counted from cysteine to phenylalanine, this CDR3 has 16 amino acids. Only the CDR3 region is kept as DNA, spanning 48 bases read in frame from base 1. From the germline V gene (reference sequence), CDR1 is SEHNR and CDR2 is FQNEAQ. The sequenced sample was CD4+ or CD8+ T cells sorted from blood, obtained in a trial of the OX40 agonist ivuxolimab. The receptor's source is an adult with an advanced solid tumor such as melanoma, head and neck, liver or kidney cancer. This sequence uses TRBV7-9 and TRBJ2-2, and 9 bases in between align with TRBD1. CDR3 protein: CASYPNGQGPIGELFF. The nucleotide sequence is given as TGTGCCAGTTACCCAAACGGACAGGGGCCGATCGGGGAGCTGTTTTTT.